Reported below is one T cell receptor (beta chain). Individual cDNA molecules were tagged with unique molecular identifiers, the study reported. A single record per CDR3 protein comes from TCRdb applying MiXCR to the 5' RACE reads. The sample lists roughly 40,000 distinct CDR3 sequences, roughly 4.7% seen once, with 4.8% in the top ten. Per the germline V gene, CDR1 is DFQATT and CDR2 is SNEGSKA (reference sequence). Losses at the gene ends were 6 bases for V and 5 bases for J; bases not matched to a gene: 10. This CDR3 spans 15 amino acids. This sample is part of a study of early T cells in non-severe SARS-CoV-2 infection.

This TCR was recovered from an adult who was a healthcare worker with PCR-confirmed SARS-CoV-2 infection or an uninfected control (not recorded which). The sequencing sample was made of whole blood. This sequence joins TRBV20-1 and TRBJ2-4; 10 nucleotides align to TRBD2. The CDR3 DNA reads TGCAGTGCAAAGGGGGCTAGCGGGAGTGAAAACATTCAGTACTTC. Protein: CSAKGASGSENIQYF.